The source of this TCR beta chain is a study of T cell changes during pregnancy in multiple sclerosis. This clone appeared once. The V end lost 1 base, the J end lost 4 bases, and 16 bases lay between the germline ends. The CDR3 is 16 residues long. The germline CDR1 and CDR2 sequences are SEHNR and FQNEAQ (reference sequence). TCRdb's table, derived via immunoSEQ multiplex PCR, lists solely in-frame clones and lacks some. The table shows tens of thousands of clones, with 94% occurring only once. Source: peripheral blood, taken in the third trimester of pregnancy. The TCR originated in a female donor with multiple sclerosis, enrolled in a pregnancy study. This sequence joins TRBV7-9 and TRBJ1-1; D might be TRBD1 (6 bases). The CDR3 is CASSLGYRAVRTEAFF. DNA for the CDR3: TGTGCCAGCAGCTTAGGCTACAGGGCCGTCCGCACTGAAGCTTTCTTT. Full variable domain (rest looked up from reference TRBV7-9 and TRBJ1-1): DTGVSQNPRHKITKRGQNVTFRCDPISEHNRLYWYRQTLGQGPEFLTYFQNEAQLEKSRLLSDRFSAERPKGSFSTLEIQRTEQGDSAMYLCASSLGYRAVRTEAFFGQGTRLTVV.